This TCR beta chain stems from a study of shared clonotypes between healthy human individuals. Method: immunoSEQ multiplex PCR; TCRdb's copy keeps in-frame clones and lacks some. There are 180,000 or so clones in the sample; approximately 92% occur only once, and roughly 0.07% lies in the top ten. Trimming removed 8 bases from V and 0 bases from J, with 10 bases in between. This CDR3 comprises 13 residues. Germline CDR1 and CDR2: MNHNS and SASEGT. Sequencing used naive CD4+ T cells sorted from blood. Documented subset: CD45RA+ positively selected. The clonotype originates from a woman aged 25 to 39 in good health. V gene TRBV6-1 combines with J gene TRBJ1-1, with a tentative D call TRBD1 (6 bases). CDR3 in amino acids: CASWDILNTEAFF. The DNA for the CDR3 is TGTGCCAGCTGGGACATCTTGAACACTGAAGCTTTCTTT.